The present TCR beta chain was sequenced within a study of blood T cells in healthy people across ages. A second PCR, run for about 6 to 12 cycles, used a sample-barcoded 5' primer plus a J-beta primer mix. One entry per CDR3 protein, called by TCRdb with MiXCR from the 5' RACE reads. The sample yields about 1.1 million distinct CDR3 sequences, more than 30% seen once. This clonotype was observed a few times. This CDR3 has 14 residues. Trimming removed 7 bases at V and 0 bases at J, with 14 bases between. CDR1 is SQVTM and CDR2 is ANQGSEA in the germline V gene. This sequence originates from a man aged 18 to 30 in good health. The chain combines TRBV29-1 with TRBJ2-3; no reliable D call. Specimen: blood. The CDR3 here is CSGYARRSTDTQYF. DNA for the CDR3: TGCAGCGGGTACGCGAGACGGAGCACAGATACGCAGTATTTT.